Below, one T cell receptor beta chain is given with its context. Its specificity is unknown. This sample is part of a study of PD-1 blockade in mismatch repair-deficient tumors. Clones were read by immunoSEQ multiplex PCR, and TCRdb kept only the in-frame ones, dropping some. The table has under 85,000 clones, 78% seen once; the top ten hold roughly 5%. Trimming took 4 bases from V and 4 from J; bases not matched to a gene: 9. CDR3 length: 15 residues. The germline V gene has CDR1 SGHNT and CDR2 YYREEE (reference sequence). Whole-study results and caveats: Rapid post-treatment expansion, then contraction, generally preceding radiologic response, marked tumor-resident clones.

Sequenced here: peripheral blood, sampled 2 weeks after starting pembrolizumab. The chain has TRBV5-4 and TRBJ1-1; 8 bases line up with TRBD1. This receptor was identified in an adult with mismatch repair-deficient cancer. Here the CDR3 DNA reads TGTGCCAGCAGCCTGGTACAGGGGGGCGGCACTGAAGCTTTCTTT. It encodes CASSLVQGGGTEAFF.